Included here is one TCR beta chain sequence, with context. What it binds is unknown. With survey level as its setting, the immunoSEQ assay was v3.0. Profiled with immunoSEQ multiplex PCR; TCRdb holds only in-frame clones, not every one. The sample holds 35,000 to 40,000 clones; about four fifths are singletons and the top ten take 13%. The data were obtained in a study of long-term antiretroviral therapy in people with HIV. General study points: HIV repertoires spanned narrower CDR3 length ranges than controls. Collection spanned 2004 to 2017; ART regimens may be less effective than current ones. ART was followed by higher diversity that remained below transplant donor controls.

This material consisted of unsorted PBMCs, taken 0.3 years after starting antiretroviral therapy. This clonotype was sampled from a man between 18 and 35 years old with HIV.

The CDR3 DNA follows: TGTGCCAGCAGTCGAGGACTGGGGAACACCGGGGAGCTGTTTTTT. This codes for CASSRGLGNTGELFF. The rearrangement uses TRBV6-5 and TRBJ2-2; the D gene is possibly TRBD2 (5 bases). V was trimmed by 5 bases and J by 1 base, leaving 11 bases between them. This CDR3 is built from 15 residues. Germline lookup yields CDR1 MNHEY and CDR2 SVGAGI.